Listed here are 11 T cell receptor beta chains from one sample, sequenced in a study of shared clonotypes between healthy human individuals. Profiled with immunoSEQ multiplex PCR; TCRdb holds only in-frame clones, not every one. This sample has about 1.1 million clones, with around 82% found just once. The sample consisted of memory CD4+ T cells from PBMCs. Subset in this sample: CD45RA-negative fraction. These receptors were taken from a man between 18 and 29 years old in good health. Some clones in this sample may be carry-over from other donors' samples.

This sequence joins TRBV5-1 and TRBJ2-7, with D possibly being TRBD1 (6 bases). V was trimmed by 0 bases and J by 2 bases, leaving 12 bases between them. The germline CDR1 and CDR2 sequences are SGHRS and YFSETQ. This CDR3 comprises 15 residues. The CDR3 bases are TGCGCCAGCAGCTTGGGTGTAGGACAGACCTACGAGCAGTACTTC. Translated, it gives CASSLGVGQTYEQYF.

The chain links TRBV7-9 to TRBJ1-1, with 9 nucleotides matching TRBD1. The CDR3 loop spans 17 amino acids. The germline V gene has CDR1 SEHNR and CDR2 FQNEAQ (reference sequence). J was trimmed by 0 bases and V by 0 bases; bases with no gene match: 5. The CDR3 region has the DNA TGTGCCAGCAGCTTAGCCGGCGGGACAGGGATGAACACTGAAGCTTTCTTT. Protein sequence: CASSLAGGTGMNTEAFF.

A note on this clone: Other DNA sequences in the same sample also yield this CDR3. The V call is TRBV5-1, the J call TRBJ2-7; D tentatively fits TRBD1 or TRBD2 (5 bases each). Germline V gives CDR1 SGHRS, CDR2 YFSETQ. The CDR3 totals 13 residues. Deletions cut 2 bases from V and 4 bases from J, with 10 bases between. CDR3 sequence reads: CASSLEGYYEQYF. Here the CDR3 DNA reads TGCGCCAGCAGCTTAGAGGGGTATTACGAGCAGTACTTC.

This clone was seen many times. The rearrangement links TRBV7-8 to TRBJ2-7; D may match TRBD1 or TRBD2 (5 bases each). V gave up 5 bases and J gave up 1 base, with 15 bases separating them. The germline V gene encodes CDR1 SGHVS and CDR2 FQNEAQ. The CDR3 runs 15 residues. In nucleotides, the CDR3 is TGTGCCAGCAGCATAGGGGACGCGTATTCCTACGAGCAGTACTTC. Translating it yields CASSIGDAYSYEQYF.

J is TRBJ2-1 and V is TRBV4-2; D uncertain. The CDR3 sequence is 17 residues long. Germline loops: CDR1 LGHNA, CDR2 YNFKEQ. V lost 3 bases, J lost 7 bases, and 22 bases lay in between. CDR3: CASSQGDQLGNPNEQFF. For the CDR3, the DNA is TGTGCCAGCAGCCAGGGTGACCAATTAGGGAACCCAAATGAGCAGTTCTTC.

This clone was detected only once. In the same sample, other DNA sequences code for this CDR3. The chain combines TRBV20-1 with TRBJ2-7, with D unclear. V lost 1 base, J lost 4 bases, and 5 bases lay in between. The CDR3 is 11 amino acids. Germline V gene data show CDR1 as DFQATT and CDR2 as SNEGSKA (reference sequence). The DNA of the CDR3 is TGCAGTGCTAGAGGTCTGTACGAGCAGTACTTC. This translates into CSARGLYEQYF.

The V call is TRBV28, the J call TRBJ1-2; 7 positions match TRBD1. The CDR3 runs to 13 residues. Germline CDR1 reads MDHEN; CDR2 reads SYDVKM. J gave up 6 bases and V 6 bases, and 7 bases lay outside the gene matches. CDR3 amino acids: CASRGGQRDGYTF. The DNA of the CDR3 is TGTGCCAGCAGGGGGGGACAGCGGGATGGCTACACCTTC.

CDR3 residues: CASTSGPVSYNEQFF. CDR3 bases: TGTGCCAGCACTTCGGGACCCGTCTCCTACAATGAGCAGTTCTTC. J is TRBJ2-1 and V is TRBV25-1; either TRBD1 or TRBD2 may fit D (5 bases each). Trimming removed 7 bases at V and 0 bases at J, with 13 bases between. This CDR3 spans 15 amino acids. Germline V gene data show CDR1 as MGHDK and CDR2 as SYGVNS.

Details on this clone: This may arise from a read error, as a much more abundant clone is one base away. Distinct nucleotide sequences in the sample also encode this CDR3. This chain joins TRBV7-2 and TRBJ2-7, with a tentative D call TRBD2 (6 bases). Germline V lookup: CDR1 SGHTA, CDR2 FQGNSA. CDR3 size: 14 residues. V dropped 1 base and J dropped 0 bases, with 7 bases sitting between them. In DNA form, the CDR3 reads TGTGCCAGCAGCTTAGGGGGGGTCTCCTACGAGCAGTACTTC. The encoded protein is CASSLGGVSYEQYF.

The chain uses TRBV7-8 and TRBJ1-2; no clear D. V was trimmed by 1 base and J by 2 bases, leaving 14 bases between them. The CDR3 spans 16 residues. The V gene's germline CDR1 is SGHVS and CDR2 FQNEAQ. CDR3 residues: CASSLVRFSRNYGYTF. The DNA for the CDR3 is TGTGCCAGCAGCTTAGTTAGGTTCAGCCGCAACTATGGCTACACCTTC.

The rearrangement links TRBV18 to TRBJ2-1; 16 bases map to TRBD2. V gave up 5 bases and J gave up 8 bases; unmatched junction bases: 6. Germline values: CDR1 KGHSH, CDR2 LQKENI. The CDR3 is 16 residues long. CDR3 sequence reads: CASSSPGLAGGYEQFF. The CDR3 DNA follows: TGTGCCAGCTCATCGCCGGGACTAGCGGGAGGGTATGAGCAGTTCTTC.